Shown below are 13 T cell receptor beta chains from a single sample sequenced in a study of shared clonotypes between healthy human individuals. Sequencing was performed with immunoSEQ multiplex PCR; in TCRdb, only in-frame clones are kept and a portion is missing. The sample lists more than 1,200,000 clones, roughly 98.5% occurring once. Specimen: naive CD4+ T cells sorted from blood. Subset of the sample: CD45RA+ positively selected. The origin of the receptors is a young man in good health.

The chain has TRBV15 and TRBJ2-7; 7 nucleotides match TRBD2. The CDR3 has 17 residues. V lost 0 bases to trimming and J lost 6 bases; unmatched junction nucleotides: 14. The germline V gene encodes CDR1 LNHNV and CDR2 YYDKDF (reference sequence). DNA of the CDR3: TGTGCCACCAGCAGAGATCTTCTGGCGGGGGAGAGCGGCGAGCAGTACTTC. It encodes CATSRDLLAGESGEQYF.

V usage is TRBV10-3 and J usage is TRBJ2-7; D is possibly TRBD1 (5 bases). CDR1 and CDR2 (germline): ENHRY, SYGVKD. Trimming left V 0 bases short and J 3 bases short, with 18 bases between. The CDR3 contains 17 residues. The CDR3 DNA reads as TGTGCCATCAGTGAGTCGGGGCCAGGCGGTTCTAACTACGAGCAGTACTTC. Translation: CAISESGPGGSNYEQYF.

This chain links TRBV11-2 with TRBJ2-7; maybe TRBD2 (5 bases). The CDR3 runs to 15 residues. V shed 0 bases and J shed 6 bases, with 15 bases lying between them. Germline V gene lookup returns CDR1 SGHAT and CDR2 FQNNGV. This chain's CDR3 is CASSLDSVSGFEQYF. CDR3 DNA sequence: TGTGCCAGCAGCTTAGATAGCGTCTCAGGCTTCGAGCAGTACTTC.

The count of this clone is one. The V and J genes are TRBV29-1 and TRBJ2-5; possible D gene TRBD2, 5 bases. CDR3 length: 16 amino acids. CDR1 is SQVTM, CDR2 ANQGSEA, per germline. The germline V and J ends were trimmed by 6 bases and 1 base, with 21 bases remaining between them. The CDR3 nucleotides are TGCAGCGTCTCGTTCGGGCATGGAGGTCTCCAAGAGACCCAGTACTTC. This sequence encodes CSVSFGHGGLQETQYF. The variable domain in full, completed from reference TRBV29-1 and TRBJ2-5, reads SAVISQKPSRDICQRGTSLTIQCQVDSQVTMMFWYRQQPGQSLTLIATANQGSEATYESGFVIDKFPISRPNLTFSTLTVSNMSPEDSSIYLCSVSFGHGGLQETQYFGPGTRLLVL.

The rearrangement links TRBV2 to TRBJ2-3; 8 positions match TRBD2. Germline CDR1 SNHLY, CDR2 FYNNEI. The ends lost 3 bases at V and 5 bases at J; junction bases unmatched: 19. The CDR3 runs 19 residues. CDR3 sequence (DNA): TGTGCCAGCAGTGATGGGTTTGTTGTGGAGCGGGAGTATGTAGATACGCAGTATTTT. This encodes CASSDGFVVEREYVDTQYF.

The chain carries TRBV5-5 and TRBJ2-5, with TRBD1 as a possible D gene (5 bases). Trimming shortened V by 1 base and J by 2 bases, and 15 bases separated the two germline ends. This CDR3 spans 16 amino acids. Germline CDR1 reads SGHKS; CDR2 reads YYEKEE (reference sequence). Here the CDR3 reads CASSLLSTEGQETQYF. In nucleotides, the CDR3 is TGTGCCAGCAGCTTGCTCTCGACAGAAGGTCAAGAGACCCAGTACTTC.

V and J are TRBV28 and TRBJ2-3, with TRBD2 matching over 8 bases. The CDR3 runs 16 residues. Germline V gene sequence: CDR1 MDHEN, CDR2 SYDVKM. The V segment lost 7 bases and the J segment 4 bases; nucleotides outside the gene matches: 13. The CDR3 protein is CASNDSGTPPPDTQYF. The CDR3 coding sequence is TGTGCCAGCAACGATAGCGGGACACCCCCCCCAGATACGCAGTATTTT.

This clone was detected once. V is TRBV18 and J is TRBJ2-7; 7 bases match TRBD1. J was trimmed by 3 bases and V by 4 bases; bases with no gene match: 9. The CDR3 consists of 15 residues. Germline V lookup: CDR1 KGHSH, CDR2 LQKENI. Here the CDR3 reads CASSRETGPNYEQYF. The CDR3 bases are TGTGCCAGCTCACGAGAGACAGGGCCCAACTACGAGCAGTACTTC.

CDR3 protein: CASSQDWGAGVRADTQYF. The CDR3 coding sequence is TGTGCCAGCAGCCAAGACTGGGGAGCGGGAGTAAGAGCAGATACGCAGTATTTT. This chain uses TRBV4-2 with TRBJ2-3, with 8 bases that match TRBD2. Germline lookup yields CDR1 LGHNA and CDR2 YNFKEQ. This CDR3 has 18 amino acids. Trimming at V came to 0 bases and at J to 4 bases, leaving 12 bases not matched to a gene.

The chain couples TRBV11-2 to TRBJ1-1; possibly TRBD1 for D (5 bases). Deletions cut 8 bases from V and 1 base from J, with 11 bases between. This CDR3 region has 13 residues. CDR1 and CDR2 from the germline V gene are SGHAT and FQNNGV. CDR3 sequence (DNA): TGTGCCAGCTTGGGGCACCCGAACACTGAAGCTTTCTTT. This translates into CASLGHPNTEAFF.

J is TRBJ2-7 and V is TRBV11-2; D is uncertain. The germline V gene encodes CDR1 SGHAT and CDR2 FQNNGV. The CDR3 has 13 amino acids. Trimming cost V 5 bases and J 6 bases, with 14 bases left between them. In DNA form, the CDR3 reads TGTGCCAGCAGCACTACTCTTGGTGGCGAGCAGTACTTC. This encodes CASSTTLGGEQYF. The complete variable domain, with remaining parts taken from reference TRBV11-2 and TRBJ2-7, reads EAGVAQSPRYKIIEKRQSVAFWCNPISGHATLYWYQQILGQGPKLLIQFQNNGVVDDSQLPKDRFSAERLKGVDSTLKIQPAKLEDSAVYLCASSTTLGGEQYFGPGTRLTVT.

The CDR3 nucleotides read TGTGCCAGCAGCTTAGACAGTTTCTCCTACGAGCAGTACTTC. Protein sequence: CASSLDSFSYEQYF. This chain joins TRBV7-2 and TRBJ2-7; no clear D gene. The CDR3 consists of 14 residues. The germline V gene has CDR1 SGHTA and CDR2 FQGNSA. The germline V and J ends were trimmed by 1 base and 0 bases, with 7 bases remaining between them. Full variable domain (rest looked up from reference TRBV7-2 and TRBJ2-7): GAGVSQSPSNKVTEKGKDVELRCDPISGHTALYWYRQSLGQGLEFLIYFQGNSAPDKSGLPSDRFSAERTGGSVSTLTIQRTQQEDSAVYLCASSLDSFSYEQYFGPGTRLTVT.

The CDR3: CASSFYKNTEAFF. The CDR3 nucleotides are TGTGCCAGCAGTTTCTATAAGAACACTGAAGCTTTCTTT. V gene TRBV27 combines with J gene TRBJ1-1, with unresolved D. The germline V gene has CDR1 MNHEY and CDR2 SMNVEV (reference sequence). This CDR3 region has 13 residues. V dropped 3 bases and J dropped 1 base, with 6 bases sitting between them.